A selection of T cell receptor beta chains follows, all from one sample in a study of shared clonotypes between healthy human individuals. Profiling relied on immunoSEQ multiplex PCR, and the TCRdb table lists in-frame clones only, not all of them. The data contain 2 million to 2.5 million clones, just under 95% of them singletons. Sequencing input: naive CD8+ T cells sorted from blood. The receptors were sampled from a man in his late teens or twenties in good health. CDR3s include the opening cysteine and the closing phenylalanine or tryptophan. D genes are given only for firm matches. Clone sizes are given selectively: once, few, many, or a class where the clone is expanded.

TRBJ2-6	16	NA	TRBV6-5	NA	TGTGCCAGCAGTTACTCATCGGGCTCTGGGGCCAACGTCCTGACTTTC	CASSYSSGSGANVLTF
TRBJ2-3	18	NA	TRBV4-2	NA	TGTGCCAGCAGCCAAGATCTCCAGAACTGGGCTAGCACAGATACGCAGTATTTT	CASSQDLQNWASTDTQYF
TRBJ1-2	11	NA	TRBV2	NA	TGTGCCAGCAGTGCTGACTATGGCTACACCTTC	CASSADYGYTF
TRBJ2-3	16	NA	TRBV27	NA	TGTGCCAGCAGCCCTACCACGGCTCACCTCACAGATACGCAGTATTTT	CASSPTTAHLTDTQYF
TRBJ2-3	17	NA	TRBV27	NA	TGTGCCAGCAGTTCCGGGGGACCGTTTCTAAGAGGAGATACGCAGTATTTT	CASSSGGPFLRGDTQYF
TRBJ1-2	16	TRBD1	TRBV4-1	NA	TGCGCCAGCAGCCAAGACCCGGGGACAGGTGACTATGGCTACACCTTC	CASSQDPGTGDYGYTF
TRBJ2-6	16	NA	TRBV28	NA	TGTGCCAGCATGAAGCTAGGAGTTGCTGGGGCCAACGTCCTGACTTTC	CASMKLGVAGANVLTF
TRBJ2-2	17	NA	TRBV4-3	NA	TGCGCCAGCAGCCAAGAGGTAATCCCGGTGGCTGGCGGGGAGCTGTTTTTT	CASSQEVIPVAGGELFF
TRBJ2-7	15	TRBD2	TRBV9	NA	TGTGCCAGCAGCGTAGCGGGAGGGCCGGACTACGAGCAGTACTTC	CASSVAGGPDYEQYF
TRBJ1-2	16	TRBD1	TRBV2	NA	TGTGCCAGCAGCGACGGGACAGGGTTCGAAATACGTGGCTACACCTTC	CASSDGTGFEIRGYTF
TRBJ2-7	16	NA	TRBV4-1	NA	TGCGCCAGCAGCCCCGTATTAGACGGCAGGGTGAACGAGCAGTACTTC	CASSPVLDGRVNEQYF
TRBJ1-1	13	NA	TRBV27	NA	TGTGCCAGCGGTTGGGGGCCAAACACTGAAGCTTTCTTT	CASGWGPNTEAFF
TRBJ2-7	15	NA	TRBV9	NA	TGTGCCAGCAGCTACGATGGGACGGGCTCCTACGAGCAGTACTTC	CASSYDGTGSYEQYF
TRBJ1-1	15	NA	TRBV5-4	NA	TGTGCCAGCAGCTTGGTCGGAGGGAAGAACACTGAAGCTTTCTTT	CASSLVGGKNTEAFF
TRBJ1-5	17	NA	TRBV12-2	NA	TGTGCAAGTCGCCTATGGACAGGGGGCTTAGGCAATCAGCCCCAGCATTTT	CASRLWTGGLGNQPQHF
TRBJ2-3	16	TRBD1	TRBV5-1	NA	TGCGCCAGCAGCTTGGTCCCAGGGGGCTTCACAGATACGCAGTATTTT	CASSLVPGGFTDTQYF
TRBJ1-2	15	NA	TRBV30	NA	TGTGCCTGGAGTGTAAGGGTACCGGGGGTTTATGGCTACACCTTC	CAWSVRVPGVYGYTF
TRBJ2-5	16	TRBD2	TRBV7-8	NA	TGTGCCAGCAGCTTAGGGCGGGAGGGCCGGGAAGAGACCCAGTACTTC	CASSLGREGREETQYF
TRBJ1-2	16	TRBD1	TRBV7-9	once	TGTGCCAGCAGCTTAGGGGGACAGGGTATCGTCTATGGCTACACCTTC	CASSLGGQGIVYGYTF
TRBJ2-7	15	TRBD1	TRBV9	once	TGTGCCAGCAGCGCACGTAAGGACAGGGTCTACGAGCAGTACTTC	CASSARKDRVYEQYF
TRBJ1-5	17	TRBD1	TRBV28	once	TGTGCCAGCAGTGGGGAACCCACAGGGGTGGAAAATCAGCCCCAGCATTTT	CASSGEPTGVENQPQHF
TRBJ2-7	13	TRBD1	TRBV2	few	TGTGCCAGCAGCCCCGACAGGGACTACGAGCAGTACTTC	CASSPDRDYEQYF
TRBJ2-7	16	TRBD2	TRBV4-3	NA	TGCGCCAGCAGCCAAGGTGAGACTAGCGCCTCCTACGAGCAGTACTTC	CASSQGETSASYEQYF
TRBJ2-7	16	NA	TRBV7-8	NA	TGTGCCAGCAGCGAGCCTCAGGCAACATTCTCCTACGAGCAGTACTTC	CASSEPQATFSYEQYF